These 7 T cell receptor beta chains originate from one sample sequenced in a study of human T cells and chemical hapten exposure. Via MiXCR, TCRdb re-called the RACE reads, giving one row per CDR3 protein. The table has about 130,000 distinct CDR3 sequences, around 8.3% seen once. The sample's time point: healthy volunteer bleed at 2 weeks. Unfractionated whole blood yielded the extracted total RNA. Sequencing was done on a sample of whole blood. These receptors originate from a male donor in good health. Some clones in this sample may be carry-over from other donors' samples.

This clonotype was recorded a few times. One junction end does not reproduce the germline sequence, and a read error may be involved. The chain is built from TRBV27 and TRBJ2-1, with 12 bases lining up with TRBD1. This CDR3 is 14 amino acids long. Germline assignment: CDR1 MNHEY and CDR2 SMNVEV (reference sequence). CDR3 in amino acids: CATSPGQGAYEQFF. CDR3 in DNA: TGTGCCACCAGTCCGGGACAGGGGGCCTATGAGCAGTTCTTC.

This clonotype was recorded at least ten times. This rearrangement joins TRBV20-1 to TRBJ2-3; 14 bases are shared with TRBD2. Per the germline V gene, CDR1 is DFQATT and CDR2 is SNEGSKA (reference sequence). V lost 5 bases, J lost 0 bases, and 4 bases stayed unmatched. The CDR3 spans 16 residues. CDR3 residues: CSAGLAGGLSTDTQYF. The DNA of the CDR3 is TGCAGTGCTGGACTAGCGGGGGGCCTTAGCACAGATACGCAGTATTTT.

The rearrangement links TRBV5-5 to TRBJ2-7; no firm D call. This CDR3 comprises 12 residues. Germline V CDR1 and CDR2: SGHKS, YYEKEE (reference sequence). Trimming shortened V by 3 bases and J by 3 bases, and 7 bases separated the two germline ends. The CDR3: CASSSAFYEQYF. DNA of the CDR3: TGTGCCAGCAGCTCGGCCTTCTACGAGCAGTACTTC.

This clonotype showed up just a few times. This chain connects TRBV30 to TRBJ2-1; D remains ambiguous. The CDR3 extends over 13 amino acids. The germline V and J ends were trimmed by 2 bases and 6 bases, with 11 bases remaining between them. CDR1 GTSNPN and CDR2 SVGIG come from the germline V gene (reference sequence). The CDR3 sequence: CAWSTGPGNEQFF. The CDR3 nucleotides are TGTGCCTGGAGTACGGGTCCGGGCAATGAGCAGTTCTTC. The whole variable domain, remainder taken from reference TRBV30 and TRBJ2-1, is SQTIHQWPATLVQPVGSPLSLECTVEGTSNPNLYWYRQAAGRGLQLLFYSVGIGQISSEVPQNLSASRPQDRQFILSSKKLLLSDSGFYLCAWSTGPGNEQFFGPGTRLTVL.

This clonotype has more than one count but fewer than ten. V and J are TRBV25-1 and TRBJ1-2, with no clear D. The CDR3 is 13 amino acids. The germline V gene has CDR1 MGHDK and CDR2 SYGVNS. V was pared by 6 bases and J by 4 bases, with 12 bases between. DNA for the CDR3: TGTGCCAGCAGCGTCGGCGGGATCTATGGCTACACCTTC. Its translation: CASSVGGIYGYTF.

In its sample, this clonotype was seen a few times. This chain connects TRBV27 to TRBJ1-5; D gene unclear. This CDR3 contains 13 residues. The germline V and J ends were trimmed by 4 bases and 0 bases, with 4 bases remaining between them. Germline V CDR1 and CDR2: MNHEY, SMNVEV (reference sequence). The DNA of the CDR3 is TGTGCCAGCAGTTGGACTAGCAATCAGCCCCAGCATTTT. Translating it yields CASSWTSNQPQHF.

Ten or more counts support this clonotype. V is TRBV27 and J is TRBJ2-5, with 10 positions matching TRBD1. The ends lost 3 bases at V and 2 bases at J; junction bases unmatched: 3. Germline CDR1 and CDR2: MNHEY and SMNVEV (reference sequence). The CDR3 covers 15 residues. The CDR3 bases are TGTGCCAGCAGTTTGGGACAGGGGCAACAAGAGACCCAGTACTTC. Its translation: CASSLGQGQQETQYF.